One sample yielded the 8 T cell receptor beta chains listed below, sequenced in a study of a mutant IDH1 vaccine in newly diagnosed glioma. The time point denotes: week 35, safety follow-up. Every single dose of the vaccine, 300 ug of mutant IDH1 20-mer peptide, came with topical imiquimod. Sequenced by immunoSEQ multiplex PCR; TCRdb stores in-frame clones only, minus some. Among some 48,000 clones, about 79% were seen once, and the ten largest hold over 9%. For these TCRs, the target antigens are not known. Sequenced here: PBMCs, sampled from a glioma patient whose treatment included an IDH1 peptide vaccine. The source of these receptors is a man aged 35 to 55 with glioma.

This chain links TRBV11-2 with TRBJ2-1; 7 nucleotides match TRBD2. This CDR3 is built from 17 residues. V lost 6 bases to trimming and J lost 2 bases; unmatched junction nucleotides: 13. Germline CDR1 SGHAT, CDR2 FQNNGV. CDR3 sequence: CASRFLTGGTAYNEQFF. DNA for the CDR3: TGTGCCAGCAGATTCTTGACGGGGGGTACAGCCTACAATGAGCAGTTCTTC.

This clone was seen once. CDR3 loop: CASSPLRKGTGKDTDTQYF. The CDR3 DNA sequence: TGTGCCAGCAGTCCCCTGCGAAAAGGGACGGGTAAAGACACAGATACGCAGTATTTT. This chain links TRBV27 with TRBJ2-3; D is perhaps TRBD1 or TRBD2 (5 bases each). The ends were cut back, 5 bases at V and 2 bases at J, with 26 bases in the middle. Germline values: CDR1 MNHEY, CDR2 SMNVEV (reference sequence). The CDR3 is 19 amino acids.

This clone has more than one count but fewer than ten. The chain links TRBV4-1 to TRBJ2-7, with D perhaps matching TRBD1 or TRBD2 (5 bases each). Germline V gene data show CDR1 as MGHRA and CDR2 as YSYEKL. The CDR3 length is 15 residues. The V gene lost 4 bases and the J gene lost 0 bases, with 13 bases spanning the gap. The CDR3 region has the DNA TGCGCCAGCAGCCCCCGGGGCGTCAGCTCCTACGAGCAGTACTTC. Protein sequence: CASSPRGVSSYEQYF.

The chain recombines TRBV4-3 with TRBJ2-1; no clear D. Trimming took off 0 bases at V and 3 bases at J, with 9 bases between the two ends. This CDR3 is 15 amino acids long. Germline V CDR1 and CDR2: LGHNA, YSLEER. Written as DNA, the CDR3 is TGCGCCAGCAGCCAAGAGGGCCGAATCTACAATGAGCAGTTCTTC. This gives the protein CASSQEGRIYNEQFF.

The genes are TRBV2 and TRBJ2-7; D possibly corresponds to TRBD1 (5 bases). The CDR3 covers 13 residues. V gave up 7 bases and J gave up 6 bases, with 16 bases separating them. Germline-derived CDR1 and CDR2 are SNHLY and FYNNEI. The CDR3 bases are TGTGCCAGCATGAAGGACATTACAGGCGAGCAGTACTTC. Translating it yields CASMKDITGEQYF.

The chain has TRBV4-3 and TRBJ1-2; weak D call: TRBD1 (5 bases). Germline CDR1 and CDR2: LGHNA and YSLEER. The CDR3 is made up of 17 amino acids. V lost 1 base and J lost 7, with 22 bases in between. The CDR3 sequence: CASSQALAGGMRGGYTF. DNA of the CDR3: TGCGCCAGCAGCCAAGCTCTAGCGGGGGGTATGCGCGGTGGCTACACCTTC.

The V call is TRBV13, the J call TRBJ2-5; a weak D match, TRBD2 (6 bases). This CDR3 region has 15 residues. CDR1 is PRHDT, CDR2 FYEKMQ, per germline (reference sequence). Trimming removed 5 bases at V and 1 base at J, with 14 bases between. In DNA, the CDR3 is TGTGCCAGCAGCCCCCGGGGCGGGACCCAAGAGACCCAGTACTTC. Translated: CASSPRGGTQETQYF. The full variable domain, with the rest looked up from reference TRBV13 and TRBJ2-5, is AAGVIQSPRHLIKEKRETATLKCYPIPRHDTVYWYQQGPGQDPQFLISFYEKMQSDKGSIPDRFSAQQFSDYHSELNMSSLELGDSALYFCASSPRGGTQETQYFGPGTRLLVL.

The V gene is TRBV5-4, the J gene TRBJ1-4, with D perhaps TRBD1 (5 bases). CDR1 and CDR2 from the germline V gene are SGHNT and YYREEE (reference sequence). V was cut by 2 bases and J by 5 bases, with 13 bases left in between. This CDR3 comprises 15 residues. CDR3 DNA sequence: TGTGCCAGCAGCTTATACGACAGAACCAATGAAAAACTGTTTTTT. Its protein is CASSLYDRTNEKLFF. Together with reference TRBV5-4 and TRBJ1-4, the CDR3 gives the full variable domain: ETGVTQSPTHLIKTRGQQVTLRCSSQSGHNTVSWYQQALGQGPQFIFQYYREEENGRGNFPPRFSGLQFPNYSSELNVNALELDDSALYLCASSLYDRTNEKLFFGSGTQLSVL.